These 16 T cell receptor beta chains came from one sample sequenced in a study of blood T cells in healthy people across ages. A sample-barcoded 5' primer and a J-beta primer mix were used in a second PCR of roughly 7 to 12 cycles. MiXCR was run by TCRdb on the 5' RACE reads, yielding one entry per CDR3 protein. The data show roughly 830,000 distinct CDR3 sequences, 62% seen once. The specimen was blood. The receptor set was obtained from a man aged 25-45 years in good health.

This clonotype appeared a few times. The CDR3 protein is CSARGLAGVYEQFF. The CDR3, as DNA: TGCAGTGCTAGGGGCCTAGCGGGGGTTTACGAGCAGTTCTTC. The J gene is TRBJ2-1, the V gene TRBV20-1; 10 nucleotides agree with TRBD2. V lost 3 bases, J lost 10 bases, and 9 bases stayed unmatched. The germline CDR1 and CDR2 sequences are DFQATT and SNEGSKA (reference sequence). The CDR3 consists of 14 residues.

The chain uses TRBV27 and TRBJ1-2; D is ambiguous. V was cut by 0 bases and J by 7 bases, with 9 bases left in between. Germline lookup yields CDR1 MNHEY and CDR2 SMNVEV (reference sequence). The CDR3 has 13 residues. CDR3 protein: CASSLSTDGGYTF. CDR3 nucleotides: TGTGCCAGCAGTTTATCTACAGATGGTGGCTACACCTTC.

This clonotype was counted a few times. The chain employs TRBV10-3 and TRBJ2-7; a possible D gene is TRBD1 (5 bases). CDR3 length: 14 residues. Germline V gene data show CDR1 as ENHRY and CDR2 as SYGVKD. CDR3 nucleotides: TGTGCTTGTGGGGCAGAAAAAAACTCCTACGAGCAGTACTTC. Protein: CACGAEKNSYEQYF.

Here the CDR3 reads CSVGGTNTRDTQYF. Written as DNA, the CDR3 is TGCAGCGTTGGGGGGACTAACACTAGAGATACGCAGTATTTT. The gene calls are TRBV29-1 and TRBJ2-3; 7 positions agree with TRBD2. This CDR3 is 14 amino acids long. Per the germline V gene, CDR1 is SQVTM and CDR2 is ANQGSEA. The junction had 9 bases not matched to a gene; V was cut back by 4 bases and J by 5 bases.

On this clonotype: One end of the junction is discordant with germline, which a read error may explain. The chain combines TRBV10-2 with TRBJ2-7, with 11 bases matching TRBD2. CDR1 and CDR2 from the germline V gene are WSHSY and SAAADI. The CDR3 length is 15 residues. In DNA form, the CDR3 reads TGCGCCGGCAGTTCAGGACTAGCGGGTTCCTACGAGCAGTACTTC. It specifies CAGSSGLAGSYEQYF.

The chain has TRBV2 and TRBJ1-2, with unresolved D. CDR1 SNHLY and CDR2 FYNNEI come from the germline V gene. Trimming removed 3 bases from V and 4 bases from J, with 6 bases in between. The CDR3 consists of 12 residues. The CDR3 sequence is CASSEDRYGYTF. CDR3 in DNA: TGTGCCAGCAGTGAGGACCGCTATGGCTACACCTTC.

V usage is TRBV27 and J usage is TRBJ2-1, with D possibly TRBD2 on 6 matching bases. Between the trimmed V and J ends, which lost 6 bases and 7 bases, there was a span of 10 bases. Germline V CDR1 and CDR2: MNHEY, SMNVEV (reference sequence). There are 12 residues in the CDR3. The CDR3 coding sequence is TGTGCCAGCAGCTCGGGACTTAATGAGCAGTTCTTC. Residues: CASSSGLNEQFF.

This clonotype was observed a few times. The V gene is TRBV29-1, the J gene TRBJ2-5; D ambiguous. Trimming shortened V by 6 bases and J by 2 bases, and 13 bases separated the two germline ends. The length of the CDR3 is 13 residues. CDR1 is SQVTM, CDR2 ANQGSEA, per germline. This CDR3 reads CSVPTTLQETQYF. CDR3 coding DNA: TGCAGCGTGCCAACAACCTTGCAAGAGACCCAGTACTTC.

This clonotype appeared a single time. The V gene is TRBV5-1, the J gene TRBJ2-5; maybe TRBD1 (6 bases). V was pared by 1 base and J by 2 bases, with 9 bases between. This CDR3 has 14 residues. Per the germline V gene, CDR1 is SGHRS and CDR2 is YFSETQ. Here the CDR3 reads CASSLLGHQETQYF. Written as DNA, the CDR3 is TGCGCCAGCAGCTTGTTGGGACATCAAGAGACCCAGTACTTC.

CDR3 nucleotides: TGTGCCAGCAGTCCCCCAGCGGGGGGCCTCAATGAGCAGTTCTTC. Translation gives CASSPPAGGLNEQFF. The rearrangement uses TRBV12-3 or TRBV12-4 and TRBJ2-1; 9 bases are a match to TRBD2. The junction had 8 bases not matched to a gene; V was cut back by 5 bases and J by 6 bases. The CDR3 covers 15 residues.

Points on this clonotype: The germline gene is not matched at one end of the junction; a read error may be the cause. The chain links TRBV27 to TRBJ2-4; D is unresolved. The CDR3 has 15 amino acids. Per the germline V gene, CDR1 is MNHEY and CDR2 is SMNVEV (reference sequence). CDR3 residues: CASSRNKVAKNTQYF. The CDR3 DNA reads as TGTGCCAGCAGCAGAAACAAGGTAGCCAAAAACACTCAGTACTTC.

The V gene is TRBV20-1, the J gene TRBJ1-6; tentatively, D is TRBD1 (5 bases). The V end was cut by 5 bases, the J end by 0 bases, with 14 bases between. This CDR3 has 16 residues. Per the germline V gene, CDR1 is DFQATT and CDR2 is SNEGSKA (reference sequence). The CDR3 coding sequence is TGCAGTGCTGGGGGTCCAGAGAGCTCCTATAATTCACCCCTCCACTTT. Translating it yields CSAGGPESSYNSPLHF.

This clonotype was seen a handful of times. The CDR3 nucleotides are TGCAGCGTTGACTTCACAGATACGCAGTATTTT. Protein product: CSVDFTDTQYF. V and J are TRBV29-1 and TRBJ2-3; D not resolved. Germline V gives CDR1 SQVTM, CDR2 ANQGSEA. CDR3 length: 11 amino acids. V was trimmed by 3 bases and J by 2 bases, leaving 3 bases between them.

V is TRBV9 and J is TRBJ2-7, with 9 bases lining up with TRBD1. The tail of the sequence fits TRBJ2-5 better, so the J call may be wrong. Germline V lookup: CDR1 SGDLS, CDR2 YYNGEE. The CDR3 runs to 14 residues. This chain's CDR3 is CASSGKGTGETQYF. The CDR3 DNA is TGTGCCAGCAGCGGCAAAGGGACAGGGGAGACCCAGTACTTC.

The chain has TRBV6-5 and TRBJ1-2; tentatively, D is TRBD1 (6 bases). Germline-derived CDR1 and CDR2 are MNHEY and SVGAGI. V was pared by 5 bases and J by 8 bases, with 15 bases between. The CDR3 has 13 residues. The CDR3 here is CASSRGPSGGYTF. The CDR3, as DNA: TGTGCCAGCAGTCGGGGGCCCTCCGGGGGCTACACCTTC.

The chain uses TRBV3-1 and TRBJ1-1, with D unclear. This CDR3 has 15 amino acids. Germline assignment: CDR1 LGHDT and CDR2 YNNKEL (reference sequence). Trimming stripped 3 bases from V and 4 bases from J, with 15 bases between. CDR3 amino acids: CASSQSGPWGTEAFF. In DNA, the CDR3 is TGTGCCAGCAGCCAGTCGGGCCCCTGGGGCACTGAAGCTTTCTTT.